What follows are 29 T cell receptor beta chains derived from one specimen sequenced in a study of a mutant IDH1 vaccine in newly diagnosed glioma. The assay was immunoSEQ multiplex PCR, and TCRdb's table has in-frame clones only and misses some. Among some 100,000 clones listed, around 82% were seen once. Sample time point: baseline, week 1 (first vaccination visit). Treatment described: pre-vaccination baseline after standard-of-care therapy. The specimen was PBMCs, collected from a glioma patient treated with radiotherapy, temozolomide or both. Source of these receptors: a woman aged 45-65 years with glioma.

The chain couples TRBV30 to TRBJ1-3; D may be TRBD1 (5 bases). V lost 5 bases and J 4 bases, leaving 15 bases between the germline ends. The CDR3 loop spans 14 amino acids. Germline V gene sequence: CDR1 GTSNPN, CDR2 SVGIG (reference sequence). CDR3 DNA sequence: TGTGCCTGGGCCGCCGGGACCCTAGGAAACACCATATATTTT. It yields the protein CAWAAGTLGNTIYF.

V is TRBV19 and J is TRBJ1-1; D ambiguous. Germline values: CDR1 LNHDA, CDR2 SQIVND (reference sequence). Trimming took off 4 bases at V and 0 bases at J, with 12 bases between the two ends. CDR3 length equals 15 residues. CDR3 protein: CASSKAGTMNTEAFF. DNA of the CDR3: TGTGCCAGTAGTAAGGCAGGCACTATGAACACTGAAGCTTTCTTT.

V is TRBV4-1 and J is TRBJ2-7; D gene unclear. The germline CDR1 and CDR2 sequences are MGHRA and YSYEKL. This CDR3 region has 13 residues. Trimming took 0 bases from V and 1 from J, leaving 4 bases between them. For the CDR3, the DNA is TGCGCCAGCAGCCAAGATGAGTCCTACGAGCAGTACTTC. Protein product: CASSQDESYEQYF.

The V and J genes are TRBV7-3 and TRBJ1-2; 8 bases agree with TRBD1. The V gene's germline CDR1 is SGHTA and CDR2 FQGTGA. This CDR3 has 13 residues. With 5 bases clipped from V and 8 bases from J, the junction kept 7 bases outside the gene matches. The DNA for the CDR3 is TGTGCCAGCAGCAGCGCGACAGGGGAAGGCTACACCTTC. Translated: CASSSATGEGYTF.

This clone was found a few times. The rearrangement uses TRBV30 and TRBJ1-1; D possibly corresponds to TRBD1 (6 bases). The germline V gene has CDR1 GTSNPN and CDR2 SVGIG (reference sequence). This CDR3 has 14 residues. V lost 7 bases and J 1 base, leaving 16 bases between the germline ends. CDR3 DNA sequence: TGTGCCTTTCACCGCAGGGGAACGAACACTGAAGCTTTCTTT. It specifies CAFHRRGTNTEAFF.

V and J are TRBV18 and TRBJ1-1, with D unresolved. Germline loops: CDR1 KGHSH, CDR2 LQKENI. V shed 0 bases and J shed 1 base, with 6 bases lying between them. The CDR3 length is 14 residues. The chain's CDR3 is CASSPPSENTEAFF. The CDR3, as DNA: TGTGCCAGCTCACCACCCTCTGAGAACACTGAAGCTTTCTTT.

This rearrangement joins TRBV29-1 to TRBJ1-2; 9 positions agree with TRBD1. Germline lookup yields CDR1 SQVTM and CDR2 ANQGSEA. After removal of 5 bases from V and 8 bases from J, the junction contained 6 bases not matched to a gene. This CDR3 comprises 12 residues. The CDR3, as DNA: TGCAGCGTTTTGGACAGGGGAATGGGCTACACCTTC. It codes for CSVLDRGMGYTF.

CDR3 nucleotides: TGTGCCAGCTCACCAGGATGGCTTGACGAGCAGTACTTC. This codes for CASSPGWLDEQYF. The V call is TRBV18, the J call TRBJ2-7; D unresolved. In germline, CDR1 is KGHSH, CDR2 LQKENI. V lost 2 bases to trimming and J lost 5 bases, with 10 bases between them. This CDR3 is 13 amino acids long.

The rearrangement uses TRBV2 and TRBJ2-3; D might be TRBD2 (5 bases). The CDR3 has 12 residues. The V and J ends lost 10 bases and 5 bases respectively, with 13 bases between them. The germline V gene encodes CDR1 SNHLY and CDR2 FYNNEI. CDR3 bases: TGTGCCACCACTAGAGTCAAAGATACGCAGTATTTT. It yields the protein CATTRVKDTQYF.

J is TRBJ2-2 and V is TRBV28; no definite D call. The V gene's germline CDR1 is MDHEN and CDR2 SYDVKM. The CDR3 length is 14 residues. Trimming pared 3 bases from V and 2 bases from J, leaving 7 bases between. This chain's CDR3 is CASSLVSNTGELFF. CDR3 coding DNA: TGTGCCAGCAGTTTGGTCAGTAACACCGGGGAGCTGTTTTTT.

CDR3 DNA sequence: TGTGCCAGCAGACGACAGGGGGCAGATACGCAGTATTTT. It specifies CASRRQGADTQYF. The chain is built from TRBV6-5 and TRBJ2-3, with TRBD1 identical over 9 bases. This CDR3 is 13 amino acids long. Trimming cost V 6 bases and J 4 bases; bases outside gene matches: 2. Germline CDR1 and CDR2: MNHEY and SVGAGI.

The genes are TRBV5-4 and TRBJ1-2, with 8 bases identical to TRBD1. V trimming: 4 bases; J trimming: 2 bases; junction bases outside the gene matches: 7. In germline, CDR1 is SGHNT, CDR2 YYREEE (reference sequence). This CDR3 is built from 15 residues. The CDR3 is CASSPGQGLNYGYTF. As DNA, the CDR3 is TGTGCCAGCAGCCCCGGACAGGGACTAAACTATGGCTACACCTTC.

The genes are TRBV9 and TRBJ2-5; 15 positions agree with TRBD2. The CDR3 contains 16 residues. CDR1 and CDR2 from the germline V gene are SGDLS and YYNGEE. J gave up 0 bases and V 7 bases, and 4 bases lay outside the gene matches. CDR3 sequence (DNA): TGTGCCAGCGCTGGGACTAGCGGGGGGTACCAAGAGACCCAGTACTTC. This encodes CASAGTSGGYQETQYF.

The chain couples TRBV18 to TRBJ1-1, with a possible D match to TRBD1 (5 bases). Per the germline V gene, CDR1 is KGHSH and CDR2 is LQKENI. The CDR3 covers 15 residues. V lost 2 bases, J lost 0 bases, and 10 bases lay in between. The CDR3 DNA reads TGTGCCAGCTCACCAAGTCCGGGGCTGAACACTGAAGCTTTCTTT. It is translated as CASSPSPGLNTEAFF.

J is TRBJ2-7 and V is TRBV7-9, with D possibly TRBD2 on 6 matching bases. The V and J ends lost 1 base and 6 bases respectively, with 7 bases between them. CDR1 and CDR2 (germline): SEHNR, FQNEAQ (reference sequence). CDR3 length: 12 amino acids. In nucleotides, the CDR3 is TGTGCCAGCAGCTTAGGACTAGGCGAGCAGTACTTC. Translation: CASSLGLGEQYF. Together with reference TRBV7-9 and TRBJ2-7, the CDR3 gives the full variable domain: DTGVSQNPRHKITKRGQNVTFRCDPISEHNRLYWYRQTLGQGPEFLTYFQNEAQLEKSRLLSDRFSAERPKGSFSTLEIQRTEQGDSAMYLCASSLGLGEQYFGPGTRLTVT.

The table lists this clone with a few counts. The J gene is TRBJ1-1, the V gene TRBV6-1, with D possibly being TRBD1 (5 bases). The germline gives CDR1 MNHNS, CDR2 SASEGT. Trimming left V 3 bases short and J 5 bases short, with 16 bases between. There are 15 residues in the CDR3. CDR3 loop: CASSDFKGFRTEAFF. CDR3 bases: TGTGCCAGCAGTGATTTTAAGGGGTTTCGGACTGAAGCTTTCTTT.

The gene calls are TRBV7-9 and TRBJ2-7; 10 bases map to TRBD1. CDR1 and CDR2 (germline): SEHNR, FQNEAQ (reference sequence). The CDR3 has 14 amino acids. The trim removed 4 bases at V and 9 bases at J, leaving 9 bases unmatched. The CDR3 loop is CASSWGDRGQGQYF. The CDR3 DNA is TGTGCCAGCAGCTGGGGAGACAGGGGGCAGGGGCAGTACTTC.

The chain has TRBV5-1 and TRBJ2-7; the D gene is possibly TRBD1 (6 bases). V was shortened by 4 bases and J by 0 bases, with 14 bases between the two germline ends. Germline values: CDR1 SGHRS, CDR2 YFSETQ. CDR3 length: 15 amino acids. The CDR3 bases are TGCGCCAGCAGCCCTGGGACATTAGGCTCCTACGAGCAGTACTTC. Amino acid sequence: CASSPGTLGSYEQYF.

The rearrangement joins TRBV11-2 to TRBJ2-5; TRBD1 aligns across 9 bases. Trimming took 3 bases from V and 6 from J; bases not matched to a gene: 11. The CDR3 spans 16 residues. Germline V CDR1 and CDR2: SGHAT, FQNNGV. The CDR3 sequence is CASSFPTGQGGKTQYF. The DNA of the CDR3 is TGTGCCAGCAGCTTCCCCACGGGACAGGGCGGGAAGACCCAGTACTTC.

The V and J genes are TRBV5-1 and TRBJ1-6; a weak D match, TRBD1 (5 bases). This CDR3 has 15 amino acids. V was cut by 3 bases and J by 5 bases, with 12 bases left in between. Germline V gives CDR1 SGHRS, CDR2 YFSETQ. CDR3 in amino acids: CASSWGMTDNSPLHF. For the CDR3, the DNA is TGCGCCAGCAGCTGGGGGATGACTGATAATTCACCCCTCCACTTT.

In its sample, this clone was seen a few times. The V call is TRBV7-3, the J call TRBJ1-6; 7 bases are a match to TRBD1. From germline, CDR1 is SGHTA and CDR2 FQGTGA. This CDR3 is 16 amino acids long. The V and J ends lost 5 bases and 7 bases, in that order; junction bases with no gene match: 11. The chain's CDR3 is CASSAQTGAGNSPLHF. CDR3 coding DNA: TGTGCCAGCAGCGCACAAACAGGGGCGGGGAATTCACCCCTCCACTTT.

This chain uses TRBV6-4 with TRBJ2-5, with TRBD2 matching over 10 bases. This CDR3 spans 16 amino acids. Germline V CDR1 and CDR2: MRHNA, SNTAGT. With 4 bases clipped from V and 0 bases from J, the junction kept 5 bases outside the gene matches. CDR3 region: CASSASSGSYQETQYF. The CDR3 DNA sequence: TGTGCCAGCAGTGCATCTAGCGGGAGCTACCAAGAGACCCAGTACTTC.

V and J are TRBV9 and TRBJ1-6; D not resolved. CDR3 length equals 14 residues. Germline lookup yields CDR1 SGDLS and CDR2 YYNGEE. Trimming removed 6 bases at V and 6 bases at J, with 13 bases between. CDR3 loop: CASNPDDANSPLHF. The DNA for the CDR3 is TGTGCCAGCAACCCGGACGATGCTAATTCACCCCTCCACTTT.

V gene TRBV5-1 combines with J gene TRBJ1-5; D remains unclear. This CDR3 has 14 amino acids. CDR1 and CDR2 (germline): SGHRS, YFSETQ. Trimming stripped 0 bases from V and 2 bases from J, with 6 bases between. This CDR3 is CASSLEGGNQPQHF. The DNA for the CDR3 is TGCGCCAGCAGCTTGGAGGGAGGCAATCAGCCCCAGCATTTT.

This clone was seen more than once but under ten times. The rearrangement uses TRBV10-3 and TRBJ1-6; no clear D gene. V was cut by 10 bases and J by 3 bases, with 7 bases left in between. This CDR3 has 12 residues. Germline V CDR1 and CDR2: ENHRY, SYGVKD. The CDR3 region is CATSDYNSPLHF. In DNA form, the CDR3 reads TGTGCCACGAGCGACTATAATTCACCCCTCCACTTT.

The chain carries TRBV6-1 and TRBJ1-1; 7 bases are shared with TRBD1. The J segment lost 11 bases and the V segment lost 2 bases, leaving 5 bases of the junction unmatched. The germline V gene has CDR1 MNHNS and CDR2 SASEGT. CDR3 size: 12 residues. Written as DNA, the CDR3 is TGTGCCAGCAGTGAAAGGGGGCAGCGGGCTTTCTTT. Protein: CASSERGQRAFF.

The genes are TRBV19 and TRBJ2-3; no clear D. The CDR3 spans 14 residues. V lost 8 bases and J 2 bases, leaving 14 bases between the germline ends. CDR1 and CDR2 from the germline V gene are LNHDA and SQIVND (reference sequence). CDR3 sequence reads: CASGGRWNTDTQYF. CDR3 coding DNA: TGTGCCAGTGGCGGACGGTGGAACACAGATACGCAGTATTTT.

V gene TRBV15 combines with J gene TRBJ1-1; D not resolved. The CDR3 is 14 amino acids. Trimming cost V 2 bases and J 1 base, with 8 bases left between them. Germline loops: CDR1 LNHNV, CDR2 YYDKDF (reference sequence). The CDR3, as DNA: TGTGCCACCAGCAGAAAGGTAACGAACACTGAAGCTTTCTTT. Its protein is CATSRKVTNTEAFF.

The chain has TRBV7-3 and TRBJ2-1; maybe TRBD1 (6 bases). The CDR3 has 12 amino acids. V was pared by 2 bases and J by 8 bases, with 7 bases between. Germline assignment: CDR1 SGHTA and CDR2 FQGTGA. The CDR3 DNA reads TGTGCCAGCAGCTTAGGGGGCGATGAGCAGTTCTTC. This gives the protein CASSLGGDEQFF.